The TCR beta chain described here comes from a study of cytomegalovirus exposure and HLA in healthy donors. Study-level findings and limits: Researchers reportedly found TCR beta sequences accurately predicted most subjects' HLA-A and HLA-B alleles.

A word on this clone: Its antigen remains unidentified.

The primer mix had 60 Vbeta and 13 Jbeta primers. Sequencing used immunoSEQ multiplex PCR; TCRdb keeps in-frame clones, though not all of them. There are about 200,000 clones in the sample; more than 75% occur only once, and 6% to 8% lies in the top ten. Sequencing was performed on PBMCs. This TCR was sampled from a woman aged 45-65 years in good health and CMV-seropositive.

CDR3 loop: CASSLRGAVSGRNIQYF. The DNA for the CDR3 is TGTGCCAGCAGCTTAAGGGGGGCGGTTAGCGGGAGGAACATTCAGTACTTC. V is TRBV7-2 and J is TRBJ2-4, with 10 bases fitting TRBD2. The junction had 11 bases not matched to a gene; V was cut back by 2 bases and J by 7 bases. Germline CDR1 and CDR2: SGHTA and FQGNSA. This CDR3 is 17 amino acids long.